This is a list of T cell receptor beta chains from one sample in a study of CD8 T cells in Susac syndrome. A single record per CDR3 protein comes from TCRdb applying MiXCR to the immunoSEQ multiplex PCR reads. The sample lists about 280,000 distinct CDR3 sequences, about 88% seen once, with over 0.1% in the top ten. Material: CD8+ T cells from PBMCs. The receptors derive from a human donor with multiple sclerosis. The CDR3 runs from the conserved cysteine through the conserved F or W. The D gene is left open where the match is weak. The size entry is marked missing in some rows and otherwise reads once, few, many or a size class.

. TRBD1 TRBJ2-1 TRBV2 TGTGCCAGCATAGGGGGCAGGGGGAAGGAGCAGTTCTTC CASIGGRGKEQFF
. TRBD1 TRBJ2-5 TRBV5-6 TGTGCCAGCTTCCGAGGGGGCTACCAAGAGACCCAGTACTTC CASFRGGYQETQYF
. . TRBJ2-3 TRBV2 TGTGCCAGCGATTCGGCGGGAATGGGGTCGGGCACAGATACGCAGTATTTT CASDSAGMGSGTDTQYF
once . TRBJ2-6 TRBV2 TGTGCCATAATCCGGACAGTAGGACCTTCTGGGGCCAACGTCCTGACTTTC CAIIRTVGPSGANVLTF
. . TRBJ1-2 TRBV27 TGTGCCAGCAGTTCCGCAGGGAGCAACTATGGCTACACCTTC CASSSAGSNYGYTF
. TRBD1 TRBJ2-5 TRBV5-4 TGTGCCAGCAGCTCAGGACAGGCCAAAGAGACCCAGTACTTC CASSSGQAKETQYF
. TRBD2 TRBJ2-1 TRBV7-3 TGTGCCAGCAGCTTAACGGCGGGAGTAAGCAATGAGCAGTTCTTC CASSLTAGVSNEQFF
. . TRBJ2-2 TRBV20-1 TGCAGTGCTAGAAAGGAGACCCTAAGAGCCGGGGAGCTGTTTTTT CSARKETLRAGELFF
. TRBD2 TRBJ2-5 TRBV30 TGTGCAAAGCGGAGCGGGAGTCTAGAGACCCAGTACTTC CAKRSGSLETQYF
. . TRBJ1-3 TRBV5-1 TGCGCCAGCAGCGACGATGGGTACTCTGGAAACACCATATATTTT CASSDDGYSGNTIYF
once . TRBJ2-1 TRBV27 TGTGCCAGCAGCCTTCTAGCGTCGACGGGCGCTGAGCAGTTCTTC CASSLLASTGAEQFF
. . TRBJ2-1 TRBV19 TGTGCCAGTAGTATCCGGGGATACAATGAGCAGTTCTTC CASSIRGYNEQFF
once TRBD1 TRBJ1-1 TRBV6-5 TGTGCCAGCAGTTACTCTATTACTGCCGGGACAGGGGCAAGGAGCACTGAAGCTTTCTTT CASSYSITAGTGARSTEAFF
. . TRBJ2-5 TRBV30 TGTGCCTGGAGTGTCCTGGCAGCGGAGACCCAGTACTTC CAWSVLAAETQYF
. TRBD2 TRBJ2-3 TRBV12-3/TRBV12-4 TGTGCCAGCAGGGCTACTAGCGGCCGCACAGATACGCAGTATTTT CASRATSGRTDTQYF
. TRBD2 TRBJ2-3 TRBV27 TGTGCCAGCAGTTTATTGGGGGGGAGGAGTCAGGCAGATACGCAGTATTTT CASSLLGGRSQADTQYF
. TRBD2 TRBJ2-1 TRBV9 TGTGCCAGCAGCACCCGGACTAGCGGGGGGGGTGATGAGCAGTTCTTC CASSTRTSGGGDEQFF
once TRBD2 TRBJ2-3 TRBV19 TGTGCCAGTAGTAGTACTAGCGGGAACACAGATACGCAGTATTTT CASSSTSGNTDTQYF
. . TRBJ1-4 TRBV20-1 TGCAGTGCTAGAGATAAGGACAGTGAGGGAGAAAAACTGTTTTTT CSARDKDSEGEKLFF